The next 26 T cell receptor beta chains were all read from a single sample in a study of vaccination and CD4 T cells after COVID-19. CD4+ T cells that had been cultured provided DNA sequenced with the Oncomine TCR Beta short-read assay. TCRdb passed the PCR reads through MiXCR, listing each CDR3 protein once. The repertoire has 15,000 to 20,000 distinct CDR3 sequences, roughly 56% of them found once; the top ten carry just over 9%. These receptors have no identified antigens. As to treatment: 10-day PBMC culture with coronavirus spike peptide pools or control peptides (ViraFEST assay). Sequencing was performed on CD4+ T cells from blood, cultured in vitro. All receptors derive from a human donor who had recovered from COVID-19.

The chain uses TRBV20-1 and TRBJ2-5, with D maybe TRBD1 (5 bases). The CDR3 contains 11 residues. CDR1 is DFQATT, CDR2 SNEGSKA, per germline (reference sequence). V was cut by 3 bases and J by 5 bases, with 7 bases left in between. Here the CDR3 reads CSARAGETQYF. Written as DNA, the CDR3 is TGCAGTGCTAGGGCAGGGGAGACCCAGTACTTC.

The rearrangement joins TRBV20-1 to TRBJ2-3; D may be TRBD2 (6 bases). Trimming shortened V by 0 bases and J by 2 bases, and 12 bases separated the two germline ends. The CDR3 has 15 residues. Germline CDR1 is DFQATT and CDR2 is SNEGSKA (reference sequence). This CDR3 is CSARDPGGNTDTQYF. The CDR3, as DNA: TGCAGTGCTAGAGATCCCGGAGGGAACACAGATACGCAGTATTTT.

V is TRBV28 and J is TRBJ1-1; D uncertain. The V end was cut by 3 bases, the J end by 1 base, with 6 bases between. There are 13 residues in the CDR3. CDR1 and CDR2 from the germline V gene are MDHEN and SYDVKM. CDR3 bases: TGTGCCAGCAGTTTGTCGGAGAACACTGAAGCTTTCTTT. It is translated as CASSLSENTEAFF.

V gene TRBV6-1 combines with J gene TRBJ1-2; no reliable D call. The CDR3 length is 11 residues. V dropped 6 bases and J dropped 8 bases, with 10 bases sitting between them. Looked up from germline, CDR1 is MNHNS and CDR2 is SASEGT. CDR3 DNA sequence: TGTGCCAGCAGCCCAAAGAGAGGCTACACCTTC. Protein product: CASSPKRGYTF.

Only a few counts were recorded for this clonotype. This chain connects TRBV24-1 to TRBJ2-3, with D tentatively TRBD1 (5 bases). The CDR3 runs 16 residues. Germline-derived CDR1 and CDR2 are KGHDR and SFDVKD. Trimming took 1 base from V and 4 from J, leaving 14 bases between them. The CDR3 loop reads CATSDFTQGEADTQYF. The DNA for the CDR3 is TGTGCCACCAGTGATTTTACGCAGGGCGAGGCAGATACGCAGTATTTT.

CDR3 DNA: TGCAGTGCGAGCGACTCCTACGAGCAGTACTTC. It specifies CSASDSYEQYF. The rearrangement links TRBV20-1 to TRBJ2-7, with unresolved D. The CDR3 runs to 11 residues. Trimming removed 6 bases from V and 0 bases from J, with 6 bases in between. CDR1 and CDR2 (germline): DFQATT, SNEGSKA (reference sequence).

This clonotype has only a few counts. This chain connects TRBV15 to TRBJ2-2; 7 nucleotides match TRBD1. V lost 3 bases and J lost 1; bases outside the gene matches: 5. CDR3 size: 16 residues. Germline V gives CDR1 LNHNV, CDR2 YYDKDF (reference sequence). The CDR3 here is CATSSLDRVNTGELFF. CDR3 bases: TGTGCCACCAGCAGCCTAGACAGGGTGAACACCGGGGAGCTGTTTTTT.

This clonotype has only a few counts. The chain is built from TRBV7-8 and TRBJ1-2, with 9 nucleotides matching TRBD1. The CDR3 has 13 amino acids. Germline V CDR1 and CDR2: SGHVS, FQNEAQ. V trimming: 4 bases; J trimming: 8 bases; junction bases outside the gene matches: 5. CDR3 sequence (DNA): TGTGCCAGCAGCTCAGGGGACAGGGACGGCTACACCTTC. This gives the protein CASSSGDRDGYTF.

The chain couples TRBV19 to TRBJ2-7, with 10 bases lining up with TRBD1. This CDR3 is built from 15 residues. V lost 5 bases, J lost 6 bases, and 10 bases stayed unmatched. Germline loops: CDR1 LNHDA, CDR2 SQIVND (reference sequence). For the CDR3, the DNA is TGTGCCAGTAGTTACTCCGGGACAGGGGAAGTCGAGCAGTACTTC. The encoded protein is CASSYSGTGEVEQYF.

The chain has TRBV6-1 and TRBJ1-2; 7 bases line up with TRBD1. The trim removed 6 bases at V and 4 bases at J, leaving 8 bases unmatched. Germline V gene lookup returns CDR1 MNHNS and CDR2 SASEGT. The CDR3 is 14 amino acids. This CDR3 is CASSPGTDIYGYTF. DNA of the CDR3: TGTGCCAGCAGCCCCGGGACAGACATCTATGGCTACACCTTC.

This clonotype was detected a few times. This chain joins TRBV7-9 and TRBJ2-3, with TRBD2 identical over 8 bases. Losses at the gene ends were 1 base for V and 0 bases for J; bases not matched to a gene: 3. Per germline, CDR1 SEHNR and CDR2 FQNEAQ (reference sequence). This CDR3 has 16 amino acids. The CDR3 coding sequence is TGTGCCAGCAGCTTAGGAACTAGCGGTAGCACAGATACGCAGTATTTT. As protein: CASSLGTSGSTDTQYF.

This chain uses TRBV28 with TRBJ2-2; D is unclear. The CDR3 is 13 amino acids. The germline gives CDR1 MDHEN, CDR2 SYDVKM. The germline V and J ends were trimmed by 3 bases and 3 bases, with 5 bases remaining between them. This CDR3 reads CASSFVYTGELFF. DNA for the CDR3: TGTGCCAGCAGTTTCGTTTACACCGGGGAGCTGTTTTTT.

The chain carries TRBV6-1 and TRBJ1-6; 8 bases are shared with TRBD1. The CDR3 consists of 14 residues. V lost 5 bases, J lost 9 bases, and 6 bases stayed unmatched. Germline CDR1 reads MNHNS; CDR2 reads SASEGT. CDR3 sequence (DNA): TGTGCCAGCAGTCCAGGAACAGGGGGTTCACCCCTCCACTTT. This translates into CASSPGTGGSPLHF.

The CDR3 sequence is CSPLGVSYGYTF. The DNA of the CDR3 is TGCAGCCCTCTAGGGGTGTCCTATGGCTACACCTTC. The rearrangement uses TRBV20-1 and TRBJ1-2; D may be TRBD1 (5 bases). The CDR3 spans 12 residues. From germline, CDR1 is DFQATT and CDR2 SNEGSKA (reference sequence).

CDR3: CASSLGGSSGNTIYF. CDR3 in DNA: TGTGCCAGCAGCTTGGGAGGTAGCTCTGGAAACACCATATATTTT. This chain connects TRBV5-4 to TRBJ1-3; D not certain. The CDR3 loop spans 15 amino acids. Trimming left V 0 bases short and J 0 bases short, with 7 bases between. Germline V CDR1 and CDR2: SGHNT, YYREEE (reference sequence).

Concerning this clonotype: The limits of the CDR3 on the DNA are not certain, so only TCRdb's listed CDR3 is given. Here the CDR3 reads CISVSEAPSPPGPGNEQFF. The chain employs TRBV7-5 and TRBJ2-1; the table's TRBD1 call for D was not verified on the DNA. TRBV7-5 is marked as a pseudogene. Inclusive of both ends, the CDR3 amounts to 19 amino acids.

The genes are TRBV20-1 and TRBJ1-1; no clear D gene. V lost 3 bases and J lost 0, with 17 bases in between. Germline V gene sequence: CDR1 DFQATT, CDR2 SNEGSKA (reference sequence). This CDR3 contains 16 residues. CDR3 coding DNA: TGCAGTGCTAGTTTGAGGTCGTCTGCCGTGAACACTGAAGCTTTCTTT. Translation: CSASLRSSAVNTEAFF.

The chain uses TRBV19 and TRBJ2-3; D remains unclear. The CDR3 is 15 residues long. The germline V and J ends were trimmed by 3 bases and 7 bases, with 17 bases remaining between them. Germline-derived CDR1 and CDR2 are LNHDA and SQIVND (reference sequence). The CDR3 nucleotides are TGTGCCAGTAGTATGCGCCGTGAGAACATAAATACGCAGTATTTT. Amino acids: CASSMRRENINTQYF.

This clonotype was found a few times. The chain is built from TRBV9 and TRBJ1-2; D is perhaps TRBD1 (5 bases). V dropped 0 bases and J dropped 8 bases, with 11 bases sitting between them. This CDR3 is 13 amino acids long. Germline V gene sequence: CDR1 SGDLS, CDR2 YYNGEE. The CDR3 protein is CASSVGGPRGYTF. In DNA form, the CDR3 reads TGTGCCAGCAGCGTAGGGGGACCCAGGGGCTACACCTTC.

V and J are TRBV3-1 and TRBJ2-1, with 7 bases identical to TRBD2. V dropped 5 bases and J dropped 7; count of bases not matched to a gene: 17. Germline CDR1 and CDR2: LGHDT and YNNKEL (reference sequence). The CDR3 runs 17 residues. The CDR3 bases are TGTGCCAGCAGCACAAGTGGGGAGGGAAGCGTAGTGAATGAGCAGTTCTTC. Amino acid sequence: CASSTSGEGSVVNEQFF.

J is TRBJ2-2 and V is TRBV7-2; 7 positions match TRBD2. The CDR3 contains 15 residues. V shed 2 bases and J 3 bases; nucleotides not matched to a gene: 3. Per the germline V gene, CDR1 is SGHTA and CDR2 is FQGNSA. CDR3 nucleotides: TGTGCCAGCAGCTTACTCCTAGCGGACACCGGGGAGCTGTTTTTT. Translation gives CASSLLLADTGELFF. The entire variable domain, with the rest obtained from reference TRBV7-2 and TRBJ2-2, is as follows: GAGVSQSPSNKVTEKGKDVELRCDPISGHTALYWYRQSLGQGLEFLIYFQGNSAPDKSGLPSDRFSAERTGGSVSTLTIQRTQQEDSAVYLCASSLLLADTGELFFGEGSRLTVL.

The CDR3 region is CASSSLAGLDPTDTQYF. The CDR3 region has the DNA TGTGCCAGCAGTTCCCTAGCGGGGCTTGATCCCACAGATACGCAGTATTTT. J is TRBJ2-3 and V is TRBV6-5, with 9 bases matching TRBD2. CDR3 length: 17 residues. Germline V gives CDR1 MNHEY, CDR2 SVGAGI. Trimming at V came to 4 bases and at J to 2 bases, leaving 10 bases not matched to a gene.

This clonotype was seen only a few times. V gene TRBV6-5 combines with J gene TRBJ2-1, with 9 positions matching TRBD2. Germline CDR1 reads MNHEY; CDR2 reads SVGAGI. The CDR3 is made up of 14 amino acids. The V and J ends lost 2 bases and 6 bases, in that order; junction bases with no gene match: 2. The CDR3 sequence: CASSYGLAFNEQFF. The CDR3 bases are TGTGCCAGCAGTTACGGACTAGCGTTCAATGAGCAGTTCTTC.

By share of the sample, this clonotype is large (0.1 to 1%). The rearrangement uses TRBV10-3 and TRBJ2-3, with 10 bases fitting TRBD2. This CDR3 spans 14 amino acids. Germline V lookup: CDR1 ENHRY, CDR2 SYGVKD. V gave up 6 bases and J gave up 0 bases; unmatched junction bases: 0. CDR3 residues: CAIRAGGSTDTQYF. CDR3 coding DNA: TGTGCCATCAGAGCGGGAGGGAGCACAGATACGCAGTATTTT.

This clonotype was detected a few times. The chain carries TRBV6-1 and TRBJ1-3; D is perhaps TRBD1 (5 bases). There are 17 residues in the CDR3. The ends were cut back, 7 bases at V and 0 bases at J, with 19 bases in the middle. The germline CDR1 and CDR2 sequences are MNHNS and SASEGT. The CDR3 bases are TGTGCCAGCACCCCCTGGGGCCGGGACCGCTCTGGAAACACCATATATTTT. Translating it yields CASTPWGRDRSGNTIYF.

The CDR3 is CASSPGTSADTQYF. For the CDR3, the DNA is TGTGCCAGCAGCCCCGGGACTAGCGCCGATACGCAGTATTTT. The chain recombines TRBV7-2 with TRBJ2-3, with 10 bases lining up with TRBD2. Trimming at V came to 5 bases and at J to 6 bases, leaving 5 bases not matched to a gene. Germline values: CDR1 SGHTA, CDR2 FQGNSA. This CDR3 region has 14 residues.